This is a list of T cell receptor beta chains from one sample in a study of blood T cell repertoires in COVID-19. Produced via immunoSEQ multiplex PCR; TCRdb's table is partial and in-frame only. This repertoire shows fewer than 250,000 clones, more than 60% found once; its top ten account for roughly 12%. The material sequenced was peripheral blood. The receptors stem from a woman aged 50 to 65 with acute or convalescent COVID-19. The CDR3 runs from the conserved cysteine through the conserved F or W.

v_gene	len	j_gene	CDR3aa
TRBV6-5	14	TRBJ1-2	CASGTSSGSEGYTF
TRBV4-3	16	TRBJ2-5	CASSQDNGGTQETQYF
TRBV5-5	14	TRBJ2-1	CASSWTGTDNEQFF
TRBV7-6	18	TRBJ2-1	CASSLDSGGASSYNEQFF
TRBV7-2	17	TRBJ2-3	CASSPSRGSAYTDTQYF
TRBV7-6	16	TRBJ1-2	CASSSPKQGANYGYTF
TRBV29-1	15	TRBJ1-1	CSVGLGQGINTEAFF
TRBV4-1	17	TRBJ2-2	CASSQDATGENTGELFF
TRBV27	16	TRBJ1-4	CASSLWRGTGNEKLFF
TRBV6-5	15	TRBJ2-3	CASSYMRGRTDTQYF
TRBV5-1	15	TRBJ2-1	CASSLGPDFYNEQFF
TRBV9	13	TRBJ1-1	CASSVDRGTEAFF
TRBV9	15	TRBJ2-1	CASSSGTGLSNEQFF